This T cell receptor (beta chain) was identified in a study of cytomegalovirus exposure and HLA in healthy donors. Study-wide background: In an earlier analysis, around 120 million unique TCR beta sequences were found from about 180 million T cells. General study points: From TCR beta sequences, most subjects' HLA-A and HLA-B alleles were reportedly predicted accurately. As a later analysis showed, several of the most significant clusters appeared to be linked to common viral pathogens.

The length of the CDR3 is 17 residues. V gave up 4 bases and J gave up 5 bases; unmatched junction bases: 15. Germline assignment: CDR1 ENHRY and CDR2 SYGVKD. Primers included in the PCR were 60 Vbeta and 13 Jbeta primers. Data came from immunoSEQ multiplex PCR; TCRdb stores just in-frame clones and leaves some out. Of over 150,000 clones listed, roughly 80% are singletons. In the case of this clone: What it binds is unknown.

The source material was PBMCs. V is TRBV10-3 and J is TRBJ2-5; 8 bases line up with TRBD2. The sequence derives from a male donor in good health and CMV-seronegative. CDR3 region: CAISAGLTGGPRETQYF. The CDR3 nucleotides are TGTGCCATCAGTGCGGGTCTAACGGGGGGGCCGCGTGAGACCCAGTACTTC.